This TCR beta chain originates from a study of CD8+CD57+ T cells in acquired aplastic anemia. The template used for profiling TCR beta VDJ and CDR3 was genomic DNA. Using its own MiXCR run on the reads, TCRdb lists one record per CDR3 protein. The sample has roughly 170,000 distinct CDR3 sequences; 48% are singletons. This clonotype has at least ten counts. Whoever was chosen for sequencing had shown CD8+CD57+ cell expansion by flow cytometry. This CDR3 contains 13 residues. Trimming shortened V by 3 bases and J by 8 bases, and 13 bases separated the two germline ends. V is TRBV12-3 or TRBV12-4 and J is TRBJ1-2, with D maybe TRBD1 (5 bases). The clonotype comes from a human donor with aplastic anemia. The specimen sequenced was sorted CD4+, CD8+, or CD8+CD57+ T cells (not recorded which) from PBMCs. In DNA, the CDR3 is TGTGCCAGCAGTTTTGGGCAGGGAGCCGGCTACACCTTC. This encodes CASSFGQGAGYTF.